The 6 T cell receptor beta chains reported below all come from one sample, sequenced in a study of cytomegalovirus exposure and HLA in healthy donors. The PCR ran on 60 Vbeta and 13 Jbeta primers. Sequencing used immunoSEQ multiplex PCR; TCRdb keeps in-frame clones, though not all of them. The profile shows 81,000 or so clones, roughly 60% of them singletons. The sequencing input was PBMCs. Every receptor here comes from a woman aged 25 to 45 in good health and CMV-seropositive.

A single count supports this clone. V is TRBV30 and J is TRBJ1-3; no reliable D call. The CDR3 covers 13 residues. Germline CDR1 reads GTSNPN; CDR2 reads SVGIG (reference sequence). With 4 bases removed from V and 6 bases from J, the gap between germline ends came to 13 bases. CDR3 sequence reads: CAWKKDWANTIYF. In DNA form, the CDR3 reads TGTGCCTGGAAGAAGGACTGGGCAAACACCATATATTTT.

In this sample, this clone turned up once. This sequence joins TRBV19 and TRBJ2-3; maybe TRBD2 (5 bases). There are 15 residues in the CDR3. Per germline, CDR1 LNHDA and CDR2 SQIVND (reference sequence). V lost 2 bases to trimming and J lost 0 bases, with 9 bases between them. CDR3 nucleotide sequence: TGTGCCAGTAGTATAAAGGGAGCTAGCACAGATACGCAGTATTTT. It yields the protein CASSIKGASTDTQYF.

This rearrangement joins TRBV5-1 to TRBJ1-1; 7 positions match TRBD1. This CDR3 is built from 14 residues. With 4 bases clipped from V and 1 base from J, the junction kept 4 bases outside the gene matches. Per germline, CDR1 SGHRS and CDR2 YFSETQ. CDR3 nucleotides: TGCGCCAGCAGCCCGGGACAGTCGAACACTGAAGCTTTCTTT. Translating gives CASSPGQSNTEAFF.

This clone occurred a few times. The chain links TRBV4-1 to TRBJ2-2, with 8 bases identical to TRBD2. Germline-derived CDR1 and CDR2 are MGHRA and YSYEKL. The V and J ends lost 3 bases and 4 bases, in that order; junction bases with no gene match: 7. The CDR3 sequence is 16 residues long. CDR3 region: CASSQRGAGITGELFF. The CDR3, as DNA: TGCGCCAGCAGCCAGCGGGGGGCGGGGATCACCGGGGAGCTGTTTTTT.

Only a few counts were recorded for this clone. The chain recombines TRBV11-2 with TRBJ1-6; a possible D gene is TRBD1 (5 bases). The CDR3 length is 15 residues. Trimming stripped 3 bases from V and 9 bases from J, with 15 bases between. Germline V lookup: CDR1 SGHAT, CDR2 FQNNGV. Written as DNA, the CDR3 is TGTGCCAGCAGCTTCGAAGGGGAAGTTGGTTCACCCCTCCACTTT. Translating gives CASSFEGEVGSPLHF.

This clone was seen a handful of times. The rearrangement joins TRBV28 to TRBJ2-1; maybe TRBD1 (6 bases). The CDR3 is 14 residues long. Trimming removed 4 bases from V and 6 bases from J, with 13 bases in between. CDR1 and CDR2 (germline): MDHEN, SYDVKM. CDR3 sequence (DNA): TGTGCCAGCAGTTCTGGACAGCCTCCCAATGAGCAGTTCTTC. This encodes CASSSGQPPNEQFF.